These 21 T cell receptor beta chains were all obtained from the same sample, sequenced in a study of beta chain features in type 1 diabetes. What was sequenced were expressed TCRB transcripts, since all of the isolated RNA had been reverse transcribed. Assay used: immunoSEQ multiplex PCR; TCRdb lists only in-frame clones, some missing. The sample yields about 250,000 clones, approximately 14% seen once. Sequencing input: naive CD4+ T cells from blood. The receptors here all came from a woman between 40 and 50 years old in good health.

V and J are TRBV6-5 and TRBJ2-2; a weak D match, TRBD1 (7 bases). V shed 4 bases and J shed 4 bases, with 13 bases lying between them. From germline, CDR1 is MNHEY and CDR2 SVGAGI. This CDR3 region has 15 residues. The CDR3 sequence is CASSFRQGLTGELFF. CDR3 sequence (DNA): TGTGCCAGCAGTTTTAGACAGGGACTCACCGGGGAGCTGTTTTTT.

Here the CDR3 DNA reads TGTGCCACCTCCGAGGGGGCTGCTGGGGCCAACGTCCTGACTTTC. Amino acids: CATSEGAAGANVLTF. This chain connects TRBV19 to TRBJ2-6; TRBD1 aligns across 7 bases. The CDR3 contains 15 residues. The germline V gene has CDR1 LNHDA and CDR2 SQIVND (reference sequence). Losses at the gene ends were 10 bases for V and 2 bases for J; bases not matched to a gene: 8. Variable domain in full (rest from reference TRBV19 and TRBJ2-6): DGGITQSPKYLFRKEGQNVTLSCEQNLNHDAMYWYRQDPGQGLRLIYYSQIVNDFQKGDIAEGYSVSREKKESFPLTVTSAQKNPTAFYLCATSEGAAGANVLTFGAGSRLTVL.

V is TRBV6-1 and J is TRBJ2-7; D not resolved. Trimming removed 8 bases from V and 4 bases from J, with 18 bases in between. Germline CDR1 MNHNS, CDR2 SASEGT. The CDR3 extends over 14 amino acids. As DNA, the CDR3 is TGTGCCAGCTCAAAGACCCAGGATCCTTACGAGCAGTACTTC. It yields the protein CASSKTQDPYEQYF.

The chain has TRBV4-2 and TRBJ2-3; the D gene is possibly TRBD2 (6 bases). The CDR3 extends over 18 amino acids. Trimming cost V 0 bases and J 2 bases, with 18 bases left between them. Germline V gives CDR1 LGHNA, CDR2 YNFKEQ. In nucleotides, the CDR3 is TGTGCCAGCAGCCAAGATGGGGTCCGGACTACCTTCACAGATACGCAGTATTTT. Translating it yields CASSQDGVRTTFTDTQYF.

The CDR3 protein is CASSNRDESPLHF. The CDR3 nucleotides are TGTGCCAGCAGCAACAGGGACGAGTCACCCCTCCACTTT. This rearrangement joins TRBV11-2 to TRBJ1-6; D possibly corresponds to TRBD1 (6 bases). In germline, CDR1 is SGHAT, CDR2 FQNNGV. The CDR3 has 13 residues. Trimming took 5 bases from V and 10 from J, leaving 12 bases between them. Together with reference TRBV11-2 and TRBJ1-6, the CDR3 gives the full variable domain: EAGVAQSPRYKIIEKRQSVAFWCNPISGHATLYWYQQILGQGPKLLIQFQNNGVVDDSQLPKDRFSAERLKGVDSTLKIQPAKLEDSAVYLCASSNRDESPLHFGNGTRLTVT.

Many counts were recorded for this clone. Within the sample, other DNA sequences also encode this same CDR3. V is TRBV19 and J is TRBJ1-1, with D uncertain. CDR1 is LNHDA, CDR2 SQIVND, per germline (reference sequence). V dropped 3 bases and J dropped 0 bases, with 5 bases sitting between them. CDR3 length: 13 residues. The CDR3 bases are TGTGCCAGTAGTATTCAGGTGAACACTGAAGCTTTCTTT. Translation gives CASSIQVNTEAFF.

The V and J genes are TRBV5-1 and TRBJ2-1; 9 bases fit TRBD2. Germline V CDR1 and CDR2: SGHRS, YFSETQ. This CDR3 comprises 17 residues. The J segment lost 8 bases and the V segment lost 2 bases, leaving 14 bases of the junction unmatched. Written as DNA, the CDR3 is TGCGCCAGCAGCTTCCCTGGCTTAGCGGGGGTGCACTATGAGCAGTTCTTC. Translating it yields CASSFPGLAGVHYEQFF.

Only a few counts were recorded for this clone. The V call is TRBV5-1, the J call TRBJ2-3, with 7 bases identical to TRBD1. CDR3 length: 12 amino acids. V lost 4 bases and J lost 10; bases outside the gene matches: 6. Germline assignment: CDR1 SGHRS and CDR2 YFSETQ. This chain's CDR3 is CASSKGQTAQYF. CDR3 nucleotides: TGCGCCAGCAGCAAGGGACAGACAGCGCAGTATTTT.

This clone showed up just a few times. This chain connects TRBV2 to TRBJ1-5, with TRBD1 matching over 7 bases. Germline-derived CDR1 and CDR2 are SNHLY and FYNNEI. J lost 3 bases, V lost 6 bases, and 8 bases had no gene match. This CDR3 has 15 residues. CDR3 sequence reads: CASSLTGMDNQPQHF. CDR3 DNA: TGTGCCAGCAGCCTGACAGGGATGGACAATCAGCCCCAGCATTTT.

This clone was seen only a few times. The rearrangement joins TRBV5-8 to TRBJ2-7, with a tentative D call TRBD1 (5 bases). The length of the CDR3 is 11 residues. CDR1 SGHTS and CDR2 YDEGEE come from the germline V gene. Trimming took off 7 bases at V and 6 bases at J, with 11 bases between the two ends. For the CDR3, the DNA is TGTGCCAGCCCATGGGGCGGCGAGCAGTACTTC. It translates to CASPWGGEQYF.

The V call is TRBV19, the J call TRBJ2-7, with 12 bases identical to TRBD1. This CDR3 region has 14 residues. The germline V gene encodes CDR1 LNHDA and CDR2 SQIVND (reference sequence). V trimming: 9 bases; J trimming: 6 bases; junction bases outside the gene matches: 9. The CDR3 is CASRRGQGASEQYF. CDR3 coding DNA: TGTGCCAGCCGGCGGGGACAGGGGGCTTCCGAGCAGTACTTC.

The rearrangement joins TRBV12-5 to TRBJ2-7; maybe TRBD1 (6 bases). V lost 6 bases, J lost 3 bases, and 24 bases lay in between. Germline V gives CDR1 LGHNT, CDR2 FRNRAP. The CDR3 is 17 residues long. The CDR3 bases are TGTGCTAGTGGCGCTCACCTCGGGACACCCCTAAACTACGAGCAGTACTTC. Translation gives CASGAHLGTPLNYEQYF.

The sample holds one count of this clone. The genes are TRBV28 and TRBJ1-6; D is ambiguous. CDR3 size: 11 residues. V lost 6 bases to trimming and J lost 12 bases, with 9 bases between them. Germline-derived CDR1 and CDR2 are MDHEN and SYDVKM. CDR3: CASSLGGPLHF. For the CDR3, the DNA is TGTGCCAGCAGCCTCGGTGGACCCCTCCACTTT.

The chain is built from TRBV9 and TRBJ2-1; 8 bases are a match to TRBD1. V shed 0 bases, J shed 9 bases, and the junction held 5 bases outside the gene matches. Germline-derived CDR1 and CDR2 are SGDLS and YYNGEE. This CDR3 spans 14 amino acids. DNA of the CDR3: TGTGCCAGCAGCGTAGTAAGGACAGGGCCTGAGCAGTTCTTC. This sequence encodes CASSVVRTGPEQFF.

The chain uses TRBV27 and TRBJ2-4, with 10 bases lining up with TRBD2. V lost 4 bases, J lost 7 bases, and 4 bases stayed unmatched. Germline values: CDR1 MNHEY, CDR2 SMNVEV (reference sequence). This CDR3 has 14 residues. CDR3 sequence: CASSSELAGNIQYF. As DNA, the CDR3 is TGTGCCAGCAGTTCAGAACTAGCGGGGAACATTCAGTACTTC.

The sample holds a few counts of this clone. The chain employs TRBV10-3 and TRBJ1-2; the D gene is possibly TRBD1 (5 bases). Germline loops: CDR1 ENHRY, CDR2 SYGVKD. Trimming pared 7 bases from V and 8 bases from J, leaving 14 bases between. The CDR3 runs 12 residues. The CDR3 DNA reads TGTGCCATCACGAGGGGAGGTGGAGGCTACACCTTC. Protein product: CAITRGGGGYTF.

The V and J genes are TRBV10-3 and TRBJ1-4; D ambiguous. This CDR3 spans 11 amino acids. V dropped 10 bases and J dropped 5 bases, with 8 bases sitting between them. Germline loops: CDR1 ENHRY, CDR2 SYGVKD. CDR3 DNA: TGTGCCACCCTACAGAATGAAAAACTGTTTTTT. Translating gives CATLQNEKLFF.

In this sample, this clone turned up a few times. The chain couples TRBV4-3 to TRBJ2-1, with 9 nucleotides matching TRBD2. V was pared by 6 bases and J by 5 bases, with 11 bases of the junction left unmatched. The CDR3 is 16 amino acids. Germline CDR1 LGHNA, CDR2 YSLEER. CDR3 sequence reads: CASSREGGGADNEQFF. The CDR3 region has the DNA TGCGCCAGCAGTCGCGAGGGCGGGGGGGCGGACAATGAGCAGTTCTTC.

This clone was recorded a few times. The chain uses TRBV14 and TRBJ1-1; D may be TRBD1 (5 bases). Trimming shortened V by 2 bases and J by 3 bases, and 16 bases separated the two germline ends. The CDR3 is 16 amino acids. Germline V gene sequence: CDR1 SGHDN, CDR2 FVKESK. This CDR3 reads CASSQIRRAEDTEAFF. DNA for the CDR3: TGTGCCAGCAGCCAAATTCGCAGGGCTGAGGACACTGAAGCTTTCTTT.

This clone was counted once. The CDR3 bases are TGTGCCAGCAGTTCCGGGACAGACAAACTCAACGAGCAGTACTTC. Translated: CASSSGTDKLNEQYF. The rearrangement joins TRBV6-1 to TRBJ2-7; TRBD1 agrees at 7 bases. The CDR3 length is 15 residues. Germline CDR1 MNHNS, CDR2 SASEGT. Trimming cost V 5 bases and J 5 bases; bases outside gene matches: 12.

In this sample, this clone turned up many times. Other DNA sequences from this sample encode an identical CDR3 as well. This chain uses TRBV7-2 with TRBJ2-7; D is perhaps TRBD2 (6 bases). This CDR3 is built from 13 residues. CDR1 and CDR2 (germline): SGHTA, FQGNSA. The ends were cut back, 1 base at V and 4 bases at J, with 8 bases in the middle. CDR3: CASSLVRGYEQYF. The CDR3 coding sequence is TGTGCCAGCAGCTTAGTTCGGGGGTACGAGCAGTACTTC.